The source of this TCR beta chain is a study of cytomegalovirus exposure and HLA in healthy donors. With V trimmed by 2 bases and J by 6 bases, 4 bases remained unmatched. The germline V gene encodes CDR1 MGHDK and CDR2 SYGVNS. The CDR3 totals 15 residues. It was the roughly 130-subject validation cohort, separate from the approximately 690-subject first cohort, to which the donors belonged. In regard to this clone: No antigen is known for it.

TCRdb's copy holds only in-frame clones and misses some; the assay was immunoSEQ multiplex PCR. This table has fewer than 85,000 clones, around 95% appearing once. Study findings and constraints: Researchers counted 150 to 200 TCR beta chains as cytomegalovirus-associated. Subsequent analysis of the roughly 120 validation repertoires found a tendency for first-cohort TCR clusters to co-occur.

The specimen sequenced was PBMCs. The chain uses TRBV25-1 and TRBJ2-1; the match to TRBD2 covers 10 bases. The sequence came from a woman aged 18-30 years in good health and CMV-seronegative. In nucleotides, the CDR3 is TGTGCCAGCAGTGAACCACGGACTAGCGGCAATGAGCAGTTCTTC. Amino acid sequence: CASSEPRTSGNEQFF.